Below, 13 T cell receptor beta chains from the same sample are listed, as sequenced in a study of beta chain features in type 1 diabetes. Every bit of the isolated RNA underwent reverse transcription, so sequencing read expressed TCRB transcripts. Sequencing was performed with immunoSEQ multiplex PCR; in TCRdb, only in-frame clones are kept and a portion is missing. The sample has roughly 130,000 clones; just over 9% are singletons. The sample consisted of central memory CD4+ T cells from blood. Every receptor here comes from a man in his late teens or twenties in good health.

This clone has only a few counts. The chain couples TRBV15 to TRBJ2-7; TRBD1 agrees at 8 bases. Germline loops: CDR1 LNHNV, CDR2 YYDKDF (reference sequence). This CDR3 is built from 16 residues. V shed 0 bases and J 3 bases; nucleotides not matched to a gene: 7. CDR3 nucleotides: TGTGCCACCAGCAGAGACACCGGGACAGGATACTACGAGCAGTACTTC. Its protein is CATSRDTGTGYYEQYF. The variable domain in full, completed from reference TRBV15 and TRBJ2-7, reads DAMVIQNPRYQVTQFGKPVTLSCSQTLNHNVMYWYQQKSSQAPKLLFHYYDKDFNNEADTPDNFQSRRPNTSFCFLDIRSPGLGDTAMYLCATSRDTGTGYYEQYFGPGTRLTVT.

The rearrangement links TRBV4-2 to TRBJ2-5, with TRBD1 matching 11 bases. The CDR3 has 16 residues. Germline lookup yields CDR1 LGHNA and CDR2 YNFKEQ. After removal of 1 base from V and 6 bases from J, the junction contained 7 bases not matched to a gene. The CDR3 DNA follows: TGTGCCAGCAGCCAAGGGACAGGGGGCACAAGTAAGACCCAGTACTTC. Amino acids: CASSQGTGGTSKTQYF.

This rearrangement joins TRBV5-1 to TRBJ2-3, with D possibly TRBD1 on 7 matching bases. From germline, CDR1 is SGHRS and CDR2 YFSETQ. This CDR3 is 15 amino acids long. Deletions cut 4 bases from V and 4 bases from J, with 16 bases between. The CDR3 region has the DNA TGCGCCAGCAGCCCGCTCGGGGGACAGTCAGATACGCAGTATTTT. This translates into CASSPLGGQSDTQYF.

This clone was seen a handful of times. V usage is TRBV9 and J usage is TRBJ2-3; TRBD2 matches 9 bases. CDR3 length: 15 residues. The V segment lost 0 bases and the J segment 6 bases; nucleotides outside the gene matches: 5. Germline V gene lookup returns CDR1 SGDLS and CDR2 YYNGEE. CDR3 bases: TGTGCCAGCAGCGTAGGGGGTAGCGGGGGTGATACGCAGTATTTT. It is translated as CASSVGGSGGDTQYF.

Regarding this clone: Other DNA sequences from this sample encode an identical CDR3 as well. The chain joins TRBV7-9 to TRBJ2-5, with TRBD2 as a possible D gene (7 bases). CDR3 size: 14 residues. V was cut by 6 bases and J by 4 bases, with 15 bases left in between. The germline CDR1 and CDR2 sequences are SEHNR and FQNEAQ (reference sequence). The CDR3 region is CASRPKGGRETQYF. The CDR3 coding sequence is TGTGCCAGCAGGCCAAAGGGGGGGCGAGAGACCCAGTACTTC.

The chain recombines TRBV7-2 with TRBJ1-2; possible D gene TRBD1, 5 bases. Trimming removed 0 bases from V and 0 bases from J, with 11 bases in between. The germline V gene has CDR1 SGHTA and CDR2 FQGNSA. CDR3 length: 16 amino acids. The CDR3 loop reads CASSLAVGRTNYGYTF. The CDR3 coding sequence is TGTGCCAGCAGCTTAGCGGTGGGGCGGACTAACTATGGCTACACCTTC.

This chain uses TRBV5-6 with TRBJ2-5, with TRBD1 as a possible D gene (8 bases). The CDR3 is made up of 16 amino acids. Looked up from germline, CDR1 is SGHDT and CDR2 is YYEEEE. The V and J ends lost 5 bases and 0 bases respectively, with 17 bases between them. The CDR3 nucleotides read TGTGCCAGCAGGAACACAGGGGGGGACTACCAAGAGACCCAGTACTTC. Translating it yields CASRNTGGDYQETQYF.

This clone was detected a few times. J is TRBJ1-4 and V is TRBV19; 8 nucleotides match TRBD1. Germline V gene lookup returns CDR1 LNHDA and CDR2 SQIVND (reference sequence). The trim removed 8 bases at V and 0 bases at J, leaving 8 bases unmatched. The CDR3 length is 16 residues. Here the CDR3 reads CASGQGWQATNEKLFF. The DNA for the CDR3 is TGTGCCAGTGGACAGGGATGGCAGGCAACTAATGAAAAACTGTTTTTT.

This clone was observed a few times. This CDR3 is also generated by other DNA sequences in the sample. The chain employs TRBV18 and TRBJ2-5; a weak D match, TRBD1 (6 bases). V gave up 6 bases and J gave up 2 bases, with 10 bases separating them. This CDR3 comprises 13 residues. CDR1 is KGHSH and CDR2 is LQKENI in the germline V gene. CDR3 coding DNA: TGTGCCAGCTCCCCCGGGACACAAGAGACCCAGTACTTC. Its translation is CASSPGTQETQYF.

This clone came up a few times. V and J are TRBV7-8 and TRBJ2-7; D is ambiguous. Germline CDR1 is SGHVS and CDR2 is FQNEAQ. The CDR3 is made up of 12 amino acids. Trimming left V 1 base short and J 7 bases short, with 8 bases between. The CDR3 spells CASSLDSQEQYF. The DNA of the CDR3 is TGTGCCAGCAGCTTAGATAGCCAAGAGCAGTACTTC.

This clone showed up just a few times. The chain is built from TRBV20-1 and TRBJ2-7, with D perhaps TRBD2 (5 bases). The CDR3 has 11 amino acids. Germline CDR1 is DFQATT and CDR2 is SNEGSKA (reference sequence). Deletions cut 6 bases from V and 2 bases from J, with 8 bases between. In DNA, the CDR3 is TGCAGTGCCCCGGAGGCCTACGAGCAGTACTTC. It codes for CSAPEAYEQYF.

This clone was detected a few times. The gene calls are TRBV6-1 and TRBJ2-4, with no clear D. V was shortened by 6 bases and J by 6 bases, with 12 bases between the two germline ends. The CDR3 runs to 13 residues. Germline lookup yields CDR1 MNHNS and CDR2 SASEGT. The CDR3 DNA follows: TGTGCCAGCAGCCGAGACACTTTAAACATTCAGTACTTC. It yields the protein CASSRDTLNIQYF.

The chain couples TRBV27 to TRBJ2-4, with 11 positions matching TRBD1. The CDR3 covers 14 residues. CDR1 is MNHEY and CDR2 is SMNVEV in the germline V gene (reference sequence). V lost 2 bases to trimming and J lost 7 bases; unmatched junction nucleotides: 1. The CDR3 sequence: CASSLGQGANIQYF. As DNA, the CDR3 is TGTGCCAGCAGTTTAGGACAGGGGGCTAACATTCAGTACTTC.